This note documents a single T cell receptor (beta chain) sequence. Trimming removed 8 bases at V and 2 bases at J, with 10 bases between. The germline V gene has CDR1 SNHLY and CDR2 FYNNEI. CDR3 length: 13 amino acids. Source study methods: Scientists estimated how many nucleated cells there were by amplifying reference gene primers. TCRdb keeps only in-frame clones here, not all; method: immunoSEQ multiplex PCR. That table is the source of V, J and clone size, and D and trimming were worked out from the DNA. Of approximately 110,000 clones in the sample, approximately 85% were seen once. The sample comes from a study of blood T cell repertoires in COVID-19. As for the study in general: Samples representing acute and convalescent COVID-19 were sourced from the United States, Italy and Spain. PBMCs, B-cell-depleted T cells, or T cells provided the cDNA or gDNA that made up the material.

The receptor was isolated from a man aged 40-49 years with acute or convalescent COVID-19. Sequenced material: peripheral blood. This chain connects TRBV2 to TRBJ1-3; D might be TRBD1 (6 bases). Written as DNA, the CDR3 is TGTGCCAGCCTTGGGGGCGCTGGAAACACCATATATTTT. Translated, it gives CASLGGAGNTIYF.